This T cell receptor beta chain was documented in a study of OX40 agonist ivuxolimab in advanced cancers. Turning to the study itself: Patients achieving partial responses numbered three: one hepatocellular carcinoma case and two cutaneous melanoma cases. Whole-study results and caveats: On average, a greater number of expanded clones characterised CD8+ T cells relative to CD4+.

Sequencing used immunoSEQ multiplex PCR; TCRdb keeps in-frame clones, though not all of them. The sample includes some 45,000 clones, about 89% seen only once; the top ten take 10% to 15%. V shed 0 bases and J shed 9 bases, with 9 bases lying between them. In germline, CDR1 is SGHAT, CDR2 FQNNGV. The CDR3 is 13 amino acids. This clone was seen a single time. Its antigen is undetermined. The V gene is TRBV11-2, the J gene TRBJ2-1; no definite D call. This receptor was obtained from an adult with an advanced solid tumor such as melanoma, head and neck, liver or kidney cancer. Sample: CD4+ or CD8+ T cells sorted from blood, taken in a trial of the OX40 agonist ivuxolimab. For the CDR3, the DNA is TGTGCCAGCAGCTTAGAAACAGAAACTGAGCAGTTCTTC. The encoded protein is CASSLETETEQFF.